The present T cell receptor beta chain was sequenced within a study of cytomegalovirus exposure and HLA in healthy donors. Per germline, CDR1 MNHNS and CDR2 SASEGT. Trimming left V 5 bases short and J 4 bases short, with 9 bases between. The CDR3 extends over 13 amino acids. Amplification used 60 Vbeta primers and 13 Jbeta primers. Sequenced by immunoSEQ multiplex PCR; TCRdb stores in-frame clones only, minus some. Among approximately 150,000 clones listed, 80% were seen once. Sequenced material: PBMCs. This receptor was obtained from a middle-aged man in good health and CMV-seronegative. The chain couples TRBV6-1 to TRBJ1-5; TRBD1 might be the D (5 bases). CDR3 sequence (DNA): TGTGCCAGCAGTAGACAGTTAAATCAGCCCCAGCATTTT. This translates into CASSRQLNQPQHF.